These T cell receptor beta chains were read from a single sample in a study of blood T cell repertoires in COVID-19. Data came from immunoSEQ multiplex PCR; TCRdb stores just in-frame clones and leaves some out. The sample holds over 250,000 clones, approximately 85% seen once. Sample: peripheral blood. All receptors derive from a human donor in a cohort sampled during active COVID-19. CDR3s include the opening cysteine and the closing phenylalanine or tryptophan. The D gene is left open where the match is weak. Where a row states a size, it is once, few, many or the class of an expanded clone; other rows omit it.

D: TRBD2
size: .
J: TRBJ2-1
V: TRBV19
DNA: TGTGCCAGTAGTAACAGACTAGCGGGGCTAGGGGACAATGAGCAGTTCTTC
CDR3: CASSNRLAGLGDNEQFF

D: TRBD2
size: .
J: TRBJ2-2
V: TRBV11-2
DNA: TGTGCCAGCAGCTACCTAGCGGGGAACACCGGGGAGCTGTTTTTT
CDR3: CASSYLAGNTGELFF

D: .
size: .
J: TRBJ2-3
V: TRBV24-1
DNA: TGTGCCACCAGTGACCCCCTGAGGGATCAGACAGATACGCAGTATTTT
CDR3: CATSDPLRDQTDTQYF

D: .
size: once
J: TRBJ2-1
V: TRBV10-3
DNA: TGTGCCATCAGTGGGAGCGGAGGTTCCTACAATGAGCAGTTCTTC
CDR3: CAISGSGGSYNEQFF

D: TRBD1
size: .
J: TRBJ1-5
V: TRBV7-2
DNA: TGTGCCAGCAGTTCCGGGACAGGGGTCTTTCAGCCCCAGCATTTT
CDR3: CASSSGTGVFQPQHF

D: .
size: .
J: TRBJ1-2
V: TRBV11-2
DNA: TGTGCCAGCAGCTTAGTAGCAGGGCCTTCCGGCGGCTACACCTTC
CDR3: CASSLVAGPSGGYTF

D: TRBD2
size: few
J: TRBJ2-1
V: TRBV28
DNA: TGTGCCAGCAGTCCCAGCCTCGGGACTAGCGGGAGCAATGGGATAAATGAGCAGTTCTTC
CDR3: CASSPSLGTSGSNGINEQFF

D: TRBD1
size: .
J: TRBJ2-1
V: TRBV27
DNA: TGTGCCACCAAGGGGGCGTACTACAATGAGCAGTTCTTC
CDR3: CATKGAYYNEQFF

D: TRBD2
size: once
J: TRBJ2-3
V: TRBV3-1/TRBV3-2
DNA: TGTGCCAGCAGCCAAGGCAAAACTAGCGGGCCGCTAGGGACGCAGTATTTT
CDR3: CASSQGKTSGPLGTQYF

D: TRBD1
size: .
J: TRBJ1-2
V: TRBV30
DNA: TGTGCCTGGAGTCCGCTGGGACAGGAGGTTTCCTATGGCTACACCTTC
CDR3: CAWSPLGQEVSYGYTF

D: TRBD2
size: .
J: TRBJ2-7
V: TRBV7-9
DNA: TGTGCCAGCAGCTATAGCGGGAAACTGCTGGACGAGCAGTACTTC
CDR3: CASSYSGKLLDEQYF

D: TRBD1
size: .
J: TRBJ1-2
V: TRBV27
DNA: TGTGCCAGCAGTTTATCGCGACAGGGATCGCGCTACACCTTC
CDR3: CASSLSRQGSRYTF

D: .
size: .
J: TRBJ2-6
V: TRBV27
DNA: TGTGCCAGCAGTTTTCTAGCAGTCTCTGGGGCCAACGTCCTGACTTTC
CDR3: CASSFLAVSGANVLTF

D: TRBD2
size: .
J: TRBJ2-1
V: TRBV11-2
DNA: TGTGCCAGCAGCTTAGAAAGGACTAGCCTCTACAATGAGCAGTTCTTC
CDR3: CASSLERTSLYNEQFF

D: TRBD1
size: once
J: TRBJ1-2
V: TRBV2
DNA: TGTGCCAGCAGTGAAGATTACAGGGGCTATGGCTACACCTTC
CDR3: CASSEDYRGYGYTF

D: TRBD1
size: .
J: TRBJ1-1
V: TRBV7-8
DNA: TGTGCCAGCCGCTCACAGGGGGCGAGTACTGAAGCTTTCTTT
CDR3: CASRSQGASTEAFF

D: TRBD2
size: .
J: TRBJ2-1
V: TRBV11-3
DNA: TGTGCCAGCAGCTTAGCTGGCAGCGGGGTTACAAATGAGCAGTTCTTC
CDR3: CASSLAGSGVTNEQFF

D: TRBD2
size: .
J: TRBJ2-7
V: TRBV30
DNA: TGTGCCTGGAGTGTAAGCGACGGGGGGTACGAGCAGTACTTC
CDR3: CAWSVSDGGYEQYF

D: .
size: .
J: TRBJ1-4
V: TRBV7-9
DNA: TGTGCCAGCAGCTCACAGGAGCTTCTGGGGACTAATGAAAAACTGTTTTTT
CDR3: CASSSQELLGTNEKLFF

D: .
size: .
J: TRBJ1-3
V: TRBV9
DNA: TGTGCCAGCAGCGGGCAGGGGCTTGGAAACACCATATATTTT
CDR3: CASSGQGLGNTIYF

D: TRBD2
size: once
J: TRBJ2-1
V: TRBV7-9
DNA: TGTGCCAGCAGCTTAGGGTTGGCGGGAGTAAATGAGCAGTTCTTC
CDR3: CASSLGLAGVNEQFF

D: .
size: .
J: TRBJ2-3
V: TRBV7-9
DNA: TGTGCCAGCAGCTTAAGACAGGCCAGCACAGATACGCAGTATTTT
CDR3: CASSLRQASTDTQYF

D: TRBD2
size: .
J: TRBJ2-1
V: TRBV5-1
DNA: TGCGCCAGCCGGCATAGGGGCGGGAGTCTCCTGGGGGAGCAGTTCTTC
CDR3: CASRHRGGSLLGEQFF

D: .
size: .
J: TRBJ1-3
V: TRBV4-1
DNA: TGCGCCAGCAGCCAACGTGAGGGAAACACCATATATTTT
CDR3: CASSQREGNTIYF

D: .
size: .
J: TRBJ1-1
V: TRBV19
DNA: TGTGCCAGTAGTGCACGGCGGGCGAGCACTGAAGCTTTCTTT
CDR3: CASSARRASTEAFF

D: .
size: .
J: TRBJ1-1
V: TRBV18
DNA: TGTGCCAGCTCACCTTCCACAGACACTGAAGCTTTCTTT
CDR3: CASSPSTDTEAFF

D: TRBD1
size: once
J: TRBJ2-7
V: TRBV5-4
DNA: TGTGCCTGCCGGGGACAGGGTAAGAACGAGCAGTACTTC
CDR3: CACRGQGKNEQYF

D: .
size: once
J: TRBJ2-1
V: TRBV12-3/TRBV12-4
DNA: TGTGCCAGCAGTTTAGGGCTAGACAATGAGCAGTTCTTC
CDR3: CASSLGLDNEQFF

D: TRBD1
size: few
J: TRBJ1-2
V: TRBV19
DNA: TGTGCCACCGGGACAGGGGACTCCCTTGAGTATGGCTACACCTTC
CDR3: CATGTGDSLEYGYTF

D: TRBD1
size: .
J: TRBJ1-2
V: TRBV28
DNA: TGTGCCAGCAGCCGAGGGGGCGCGGGCTACACCTTC
CDR3: CASSRGGAGYTF

D: TRBD2
size: .
J: TRBJ2-7
V: TRBV18
DNA: TGTGCCAGCTCACCACCAACTAGCGGGAGGGCCCACGAGCAGTACTTC
CDR3: CASSPPTSGRAHEQYF

D: .
size: .
J: TRBJ1-1
V: TRBV7-9
DNA: TGTGCCAGCAGCTTAGTTGGGGGCGCCACTGAAGCTTTCTTT
CDR3: CASSLVGGATEAFF

D: TRBD2
size: .
J: TRBJ2-7
V: TRBV28
DNA: TGTGCCAGCAGTCCCGGGACTAGCGGGAGGGCGGCGCAGTACTTC
CDR3: CASSPGTSGRAAQYF

D: TRBD1
size: .
J: TRBJ1-3
V: TRBV3-1/TRBV3-2
DNA: TGTGCCAGCAGCCCGTACCTGCCGGGACAGATAACTGGAAACACCATATATTTT
CDR3: CASSPYLPGQITGNTIYF

D: TRBD2
size: .
J: TRBJ2-1
V: TRBV27
DNA: TGTGCCGTCCACCCCCGCGGGAGCTATGAGCAGTTCTTC
CDR3: CAVHPRGSYEQFF

D: .
size: few
J: TRBJ1-1
V: TRBV4-2
DNA: TGTGCCAGCAGCCAAGATACGCAGGGTTGGTGGAACACTGAAGCTTTCTTT
CDR3: CASSQDTQGWWNTEAFF

D: .
size: .
J: TRBJ2-7
V: TRBV9
DNA: TGTGCCAGCAGCGTATCCCTGGGCCTCGGCTACGAGCAGTACTTC
CDR3: CASSVSLGLGYEQYF

D: .
size: .
J: TRBJ2-1
V: TRBV2
DNA: TGTGCCAGCAGGGTAGGGGAACCACAGCAGTTCTTC
CDR3: CASRVGEPQQFF

D: .
size: .
J: TRBJ1-2
V: TRBV7-6
DNA: TGTGCCAGCAGCTTAGGGTTGTTTGGTAGCGGGAATGGCTACACCTTC
CDR3: CASSLGLFGSGNGYTF

D: TRBD1
size: .
J: TRBJ2-7
V: TRBV11-2
DNA: TGTGCCAGCAGCCAAATAACAGGGGGAATCGGCTACGAGCAGTACTTC
CDR3: CASSQITGGIGYEQYF

D: .
size: once
J: TRBJ1-2
V: TRBV6-5
DNA: TGTGCCAGCAGTTACTCGAGAGGGGAGGGATATGGCTACACCTTC
CDR3: CASSYSRGEGYGYTF

D: .
size: .
J: TRBJ1-2
V: TRBV5-1
DNA: TGCGCCAGCAGCGTTACAGGATATGGCTACACCTTC
CDR3: CASSVTGYGYTF

D: TRBD1
size: .
J: TRBJ2-1
V: TRBV25-1
DNA: TGTGCCACCAGATTATGGACAGGCTACGGAAGGGATGAGCAGTTCTTC
CDR3: CATRLWTGYGRDEQFF

D: TRBD1
size: .
J: TRBJ2-7
V: TRBV5-1
DNA: TGCGCCAGCAGTATCACAGGGGGCTACGAGCAGTACTTC
CDR3: CASSITGGYEQYF

D: TRBD1
size: .
J: TRBJ1-3
V: TRBV4-1
DNA: TGCGCCAGCAGCAACCGGGACAGACCTGGAGACACCATATATTTT
CDR3: CASSNRDRPGDTIYF

D: .
size: .
J: TRBJ2-3
V: TRBV7-3
DNA: TGTGCCAGCAGCTTAGAGACTAGTTCAGATACGCAGTATTTT
CDR3: CASSLETSSDTQYF

D: TRBD1
size: .
J: TRBJ2-1
V: TRBV18
DNA: TGTGCCAGCTCACCACGGGCTTCCGGACAGGGTGTCAATGAGCAGTTCTTC
CDR3: CASSPRASGQGVNEQFF

D: TRBD1
size: .
J: TRBJ2-1
V: TRBV28
DNA: TGTGCCAGCAGTCGGACCCGGGACAGGGTAGTTTTCAACAATGAGCAGTTCTTC
CDR3: CASSRTRDRVVFNNEQFF

D: .
size: .
J: TRBJ2-1
V: TRBV9
DNA: TGTGCCAGCAGCGTACAGGGATCTCCGGACAATGAGCAGTTCTTC
CDR3: CASSVQGSPDNEQFF

D: .
size: .
J: TRBJ2-7
V: TRBV18
DNA: TGTGCCAGCTCACGCACGGGGAACGTAGACTACGAGCAGTACTTC
CDR3: CASSRTGNVDYEQYF

D: .
size: .
J: TRBJ1-2
V: TRBV20-1
DNA: TGCAGTGCGGCCCTGGGCCAGGGCTACACCTTC
CDR3: CSAALGQGYTF